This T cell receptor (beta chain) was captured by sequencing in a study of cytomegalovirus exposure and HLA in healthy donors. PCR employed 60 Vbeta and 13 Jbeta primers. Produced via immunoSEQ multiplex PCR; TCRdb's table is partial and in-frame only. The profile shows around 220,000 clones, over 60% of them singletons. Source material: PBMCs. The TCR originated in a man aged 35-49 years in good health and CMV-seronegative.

CDR3: CASSLPGLAGEVTDTQYF. The CDR3 region has the DNA TGTGCCAGCAGTTTACCCGGACTAGCGGGGGAAGTCACAGATACGCAGTATTTT. The chain employs TRBV25-1 and TRBJ2-3, with 13 bases that match TRBD2. The V gene end was trimmed by 5 bases and the J gene end by 2 bases; junction bases not matched to a gene: 10. The length of the CDR3 is 18 residues. Germline values: CDR1 MGHDK, CDR2 SYGVNS.